This record looks at one TCR beta chain sequence and its context. Its antigen is unidentified. The CDR3 totals 15 residues. CDR1 SGHTA and CDR2 FQGNSA come from the germline V gene. Losses at the gene ends were 5 bases for V and 1 base for J; bases not matched to a gene: 4. This entry belongs to a study of shared clonotypes between healthy human individuals. General study findings and limits: What naive subsets generally showed was a larger estimated richness than memory subsets showed.

The genomic DNA of each subset was split evenly across several immunoSEQ plates. Study processing details: ImmunoSEQ output held junction-only sequences without quality scores, so filtering differed. The data were produced by immunoSEQ multiplex PCR, yet TCRdb's version contains in-frame clones alone and is incomplete. D and trimming were read from the DNA, whereas the V and J calls and clone size are those reported in that table. The data show about 2.3 million clones, with approximately 95% seen just once and 0.39% held by the top ten. Sequencing was carried out using naive CD4+ T cells from PBMCs. Subset here: CD45RA+ positively selected. This clonotype was sampled from a man younger than 35 in good health. Some clones in this sample may be carry-over from other donors' samples. The chain employs TRBV7-2 and TRBJ2-7; the match to TRBD2 covers 11 bases. The CDR3 is CASSLSGRGSYEQYF. CDR3 bases: TGTGCCAGCAGCCTTAGCGGGAGGGGGTCCTACGAGCAGTACTTC. Drawing the rest from reference TRBV7-2 and TRBJ2-7, the complete variable domain is GAGVSQSPSNKVTEKGKDVELRCDPISGHTALYWYRQSLGQGLEFLIYFQGNSAPDKSGLPSDRFSAERTGGSVSTLTIQRTQQEDSAVYLCASSLSGRGSYEQYFGPGTRLTVT.